This TCR beta chain was observed in a study of cytomegalovirus exposure and HLA in healthy donors. Overall study results and limits: Previous analysis showed most TCR beta V segments were productive about 87% or about 30% of the time.

In this sample, this clone turned up a few times. Its matching antigen is unknown. In the PCR, 60 Vbeta and 13 Jbeta primers were used. The method was immunoSEQ multiplex PCR; TCRdb's version includes in-frame clones alone and lacks a portion of them. Altogether over 150,000 clones are present, roughly 80% being singletons, with the ten largest covering 13%. Sequencing was done on a sample of PBMCs. The sequence derives from a woman aged 45-65 years in good health and CMV-seropositive.

DNA of the CDR3: TGTGCCAGCAGCGTAGACTATTCCAGGGGACCAGCTAACTATGGCTACACCTTC. Protein product: CASSVDYSRGPANYGYTF. J is TRBJ1-2 and V is TRBV9; tentative D call: TRBD1 (6 bases). CDR3 length equals 18 residues. V was trimmed by 0 bases and J by 0 bases, leaving 18 bases between them. The germline V gene encodes CDR1 SGDLS and CDR2 YYNGEE. Combining the CDR3 with reference TRBV9 and TRBJ1-2 gives the whole variable domain DSGVTQTPKHLITATGQRVTLRCSPRSGDLSVYWYQQSLDQGLQFLIQYYNGEERAKGNILERFSAQQFPDLHSELNLSSLELGDSALYFCASSVDYSRGPANYGYTFGSGTRLTVV.